This T cell receptor (beta chain) was sequenced for a study of cytomegalovirus exposure and HLA in healthy donors. General observations from the study: Among the sequence variants, a highly shared cluster was likely an artifact of sequencing. Several of the most significant clusters were apparently associated with common viral pathogens in a later analysis. Under in vitro conditions, a few CMV-associated chains were confirmed as specific for CMV antigens.

PCR employed 60 Vbeta and 13 Jbeta primers. The table came from immunoSEQ multiplex PCR; TCRdb's copy has only in-frame clones and leaves some out. The sample records 150,000 to 200,000 clones, roughly four fifths being singletons. Healthy individuals who donated bone marrow served as the donors. This CDR3 comprises 13 residues. V lost 0 bases and J lost 11, with 11 bases in between. Germline lookup yields CDR1 SGHVS and CDR2 FNYEAQ. Remarks on this clone: The antigen remains unidentified.

This TCR derives from a man aged 18 to 30 in good health and CMV-seronegative. The sample comprised PBMCs. The chain has TRBV7-6 and TRBJ2-1, with D perhaps TRBD2 (6 bases). In DNA form, the CDR3 reads TGTGCCAGCAGCTTAGCTACGGGAGCCAAGCAGTTCTTC. It is translated as CASSLATGAKQFF.